This entry concerns a single TCR beta chain. As handled by the study authors: Scientists estimated how many nucleated cells there were by amplifying reference gene primers. TCRdb keeps only in-frame clones here, not all; method: immunoSEQ multiplex PCR. V and J calls and clone size come straight from that table; D and trimming were deduced from the DNA. The sample records fewer than 250,000 clones, around 84% being singletons. The entry originates in a study of blood T cell repertoires in COVID-19. V dropped 0 bases and J dropped 0; count of bases not matched to a gene: 5. This CDR3 has 17 amino acids. Germline CDR1 and CDR2: SGHRS and YFSETQ.

The chain employs TRBV5-1 and TRBJ2-3; 9 bases agree with TRBD2. The sequence was obtained from a woman aged 35 to 49 with acute COVID-19. The sequenced material came from PBMCs or T cells enriched from blood (not recorded which). CDR3 nucleotide sequence: TGCGCCAGCAGCTTGGAACCCACTAGCGGGAGCACAGATACGCAGTATTTT. This gives the protein CASSLEPTSGSTDTQYF.